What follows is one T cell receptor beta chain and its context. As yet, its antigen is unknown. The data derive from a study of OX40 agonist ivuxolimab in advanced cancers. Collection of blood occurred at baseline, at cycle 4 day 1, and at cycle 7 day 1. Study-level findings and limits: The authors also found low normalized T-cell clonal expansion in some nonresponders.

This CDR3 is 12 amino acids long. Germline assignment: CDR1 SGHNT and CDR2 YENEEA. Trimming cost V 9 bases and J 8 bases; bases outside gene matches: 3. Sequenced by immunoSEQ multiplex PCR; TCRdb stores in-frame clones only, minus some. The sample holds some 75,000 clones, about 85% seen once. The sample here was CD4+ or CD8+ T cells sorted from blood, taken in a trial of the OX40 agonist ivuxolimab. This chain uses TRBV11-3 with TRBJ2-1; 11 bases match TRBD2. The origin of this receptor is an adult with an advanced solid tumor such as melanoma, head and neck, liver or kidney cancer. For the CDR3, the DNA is TGTGCCAGTAGCGGGAGGGGAGATGAGCAGTTCTTC. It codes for CASSGRGDEQFF.